The T cell receptor beta chain described here comes from a study of blood T cell repertoires in COVID-19 (dated by TCRdb to about 2020). Study-wide context: Samples from collaborators originated in the United States, Italy and Spain and spanned both the acute and convalescent phases of COVID-19. The material from the prospective study consisted of cDNA or gDNA derived from T cells, B-cell-depleted T cells, or PBMCs. Subjects who had been exposed to COVID-19, were actively infected with it, or had recovered from it provided the deeply sampled blood TCRbeta repertoires that made up the dataset. The repertoires were released in a freely available public database meant as a resource for research on the immune response to SARS-CoV-2. Samples were obtained from the ongoing ImmuneRACE study (first 160 participants) and from 1,254 subjects provided by 6 global collaborators. A de-identified subject ID, COVID-19 status, age in years and sex were almost always included in the sample metadata. HLA class I and class II types, where available, came from metadata supplied by the sample provider rather than from assay-based typing. The paper as a whole reports these results and caveats: The amount of clinical and demographic metadata varied by source and participant and was provided uncurated.

Regarding this clone: Its target antigen remains unknown. The input lacks base qualities; no much larger clone sits a single base away.

TCRbeta CDR3 regions were amplified from genomic DNA by means of the immunoSEQ Assay, a bias-controlled multiplex PCR. In the original analysis: The number of nucleated cells in each sample was estimated by amplification of reference gene primers within the assay. Sequence reads were collapsed and filtered to measure the absolute abundance of every unique TCRbeta CDR3 rearrangement. For each sample, productive Simpson clonality was calculated by taking the square root of Simpson's diversity index across productive rearrangements. Held by TCRdb, this immuneACCESS table contains in-frame sequences only and omits some clones. Under half of the omission traces to an unresolved V gene where checked; the cause of the rest is unknown. V and J calls and clone size come straight from that table; D and trimming were deduced from the DNA. Within this sample are 70,000 to 85,000 clones, with around 80% of them counted one time only. The ten largest clones capture roughly 12% of the sample.

V is cut by 1 base and J by 0 bases, and the space between the germline ends is 14 bases. The CDR3 measures 17 amino acids from cysteine to phenylalanine. CDR3 DNA is the only sequence kept; it has 51 bases, read in frame from the first base. As encoded in the germline V gene, CDR1 is SGHRS while CDR2 is YFSETQ. Whole blood was collected in K2EDTA tubes by collaborating institutions according to the institutions' own protocols. For TCRbeta analysis, collaborators shipped samples as frozen whole blood, isolated PBMCs, or DNA extracted from either of those sample types. The TCR originated in a man older than 75 with acute or convalescent COVID-19. The chain is made from TRBV5-1 and TRBJ1-3; no D gene can be assigned with confidence. Sequencing input: peripheral blood. The nucleotide sequence reads TGCGCCAGCAGCTTGCGTCCGGGTCCCACCTCTGGAAACACCATATATTTT. This encodes CASSLRPGPTSGNTIYF.